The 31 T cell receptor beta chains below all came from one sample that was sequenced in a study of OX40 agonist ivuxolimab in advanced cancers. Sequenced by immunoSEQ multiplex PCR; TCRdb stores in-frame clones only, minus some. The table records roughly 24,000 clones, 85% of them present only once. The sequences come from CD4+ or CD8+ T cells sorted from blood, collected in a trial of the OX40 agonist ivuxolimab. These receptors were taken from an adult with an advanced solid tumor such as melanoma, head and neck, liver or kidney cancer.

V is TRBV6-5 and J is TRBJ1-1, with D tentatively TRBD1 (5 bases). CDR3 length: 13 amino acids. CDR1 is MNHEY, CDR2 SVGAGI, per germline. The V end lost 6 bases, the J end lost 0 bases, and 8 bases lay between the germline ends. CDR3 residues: CASSTDMNTEAFF. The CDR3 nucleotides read TGTGCCAGCAGCACGGACATGAACACTGAAGCTTTCTTT.

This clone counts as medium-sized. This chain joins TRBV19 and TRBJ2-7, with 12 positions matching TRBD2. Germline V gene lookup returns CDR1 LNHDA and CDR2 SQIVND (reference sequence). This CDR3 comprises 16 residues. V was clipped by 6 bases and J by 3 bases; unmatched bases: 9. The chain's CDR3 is CASSLATSGSLYEQYF. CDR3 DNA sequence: TGTGCCAGTAGCCTTGCGACTAGCGGGAGCCTCTACGAGCAGTACTTC.

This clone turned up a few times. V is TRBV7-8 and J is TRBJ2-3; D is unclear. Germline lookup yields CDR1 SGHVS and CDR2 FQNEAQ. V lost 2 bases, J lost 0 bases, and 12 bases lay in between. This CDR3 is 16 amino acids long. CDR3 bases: TGTGCCAGCAGCTTAAGGGCCGAATCTAGCACAGATACGCAGTATTTT. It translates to CASSLRAESSTDTQYF.

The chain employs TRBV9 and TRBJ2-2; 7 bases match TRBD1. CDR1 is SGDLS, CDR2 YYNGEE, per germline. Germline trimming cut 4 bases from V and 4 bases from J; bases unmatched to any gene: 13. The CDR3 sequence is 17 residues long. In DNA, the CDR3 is TGTGCCAGCAGCACGTGGGACAGATCTTATAGCACCGGGGAGCTGTTTTTT. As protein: CASSTWDRSYSTGELFF.

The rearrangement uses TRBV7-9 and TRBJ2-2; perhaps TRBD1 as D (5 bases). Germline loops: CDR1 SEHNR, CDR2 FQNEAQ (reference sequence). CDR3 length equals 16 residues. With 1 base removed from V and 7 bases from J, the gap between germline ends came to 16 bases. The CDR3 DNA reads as TGTGCCAGCAGCTTAGAGTTGAAGGGGTCGGGCGGGGAGCTGTTTTTT. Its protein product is CASSLELKGSGGELFF.

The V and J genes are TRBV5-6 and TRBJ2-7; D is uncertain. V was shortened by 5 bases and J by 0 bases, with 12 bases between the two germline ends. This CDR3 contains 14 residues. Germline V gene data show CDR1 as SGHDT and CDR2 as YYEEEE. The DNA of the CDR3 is TGTGCCAGCAGTCCGGGCGGCAGCTCCTACGAGCAGTACTTC. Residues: CASSPGGSSYEQYF.

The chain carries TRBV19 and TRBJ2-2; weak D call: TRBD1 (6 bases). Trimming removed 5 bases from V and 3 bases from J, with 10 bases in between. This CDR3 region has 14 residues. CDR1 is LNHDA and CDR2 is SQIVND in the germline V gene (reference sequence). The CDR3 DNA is TGTGCCAGTAGTTGGGGACAACACACCGGGGAGCTGTTTTTT. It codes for CASSWGQHTGELFF.

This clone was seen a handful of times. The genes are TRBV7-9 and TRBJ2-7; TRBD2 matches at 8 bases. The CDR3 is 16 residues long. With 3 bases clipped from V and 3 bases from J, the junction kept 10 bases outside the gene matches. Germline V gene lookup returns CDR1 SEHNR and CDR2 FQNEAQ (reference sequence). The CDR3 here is CASSFALLAEGYEQYF. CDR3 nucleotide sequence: TGTGCCAGCAGCTTCGCCTTACTAGCGGAGGGCTACGAGCAGTACTTC.

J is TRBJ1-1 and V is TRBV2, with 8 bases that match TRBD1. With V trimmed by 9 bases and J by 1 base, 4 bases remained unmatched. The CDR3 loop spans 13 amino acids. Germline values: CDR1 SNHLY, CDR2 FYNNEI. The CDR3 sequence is CASQGAKNTEAFF. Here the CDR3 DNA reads TGTGCCAGTCAGGGGGCAAAGAACACTGAAGCTTTCTTT. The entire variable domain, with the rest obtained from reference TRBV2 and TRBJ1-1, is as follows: EPEVTQTPSHQVTQMGQEVILRCVPISNHLYFYWYRQILGQKVEFLVSFYNNEISEKSEIFDDQFSVERPDGSNFTLKIRSTKLEDSAMYFCASQGAKNTEAFFGQGTRLTVV.

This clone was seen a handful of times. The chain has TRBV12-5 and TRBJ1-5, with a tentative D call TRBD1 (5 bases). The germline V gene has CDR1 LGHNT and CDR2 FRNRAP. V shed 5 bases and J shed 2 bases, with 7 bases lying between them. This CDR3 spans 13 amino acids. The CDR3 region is CASGRDGNQPQHF. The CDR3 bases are TGTGCTAGTGGTAGGGACGGCAATCAGCCCCAGCATTTT. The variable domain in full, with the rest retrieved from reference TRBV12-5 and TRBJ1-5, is DARVTQTPRHKVTEMGQEVTMRCQPILGHNTVFWYRQTMMQGLELLAYFRNRAPLDDSGMPKDRFSAEMPDATLATLKIQPSEPRDSAVYFCASGRDGNQPQHFGDGTRLSIL.

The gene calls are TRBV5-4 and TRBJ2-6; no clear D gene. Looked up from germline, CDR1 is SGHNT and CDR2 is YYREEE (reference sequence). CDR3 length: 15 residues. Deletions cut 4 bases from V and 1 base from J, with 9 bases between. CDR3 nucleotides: TGTGCCAGCAGCCCGGACCCATCTGGGGCCAACGTCCTGACTTTC. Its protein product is CASSPDPSGANVLTF.

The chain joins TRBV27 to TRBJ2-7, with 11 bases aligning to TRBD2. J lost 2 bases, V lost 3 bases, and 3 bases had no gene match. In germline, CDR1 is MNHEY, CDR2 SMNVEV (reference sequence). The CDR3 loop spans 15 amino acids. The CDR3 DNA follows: TGTGCCAGCAGTTTTGGACTAGCGGGTACCTACGAGCAGTACTTC. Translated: CASSFGLAGTYEQYF.

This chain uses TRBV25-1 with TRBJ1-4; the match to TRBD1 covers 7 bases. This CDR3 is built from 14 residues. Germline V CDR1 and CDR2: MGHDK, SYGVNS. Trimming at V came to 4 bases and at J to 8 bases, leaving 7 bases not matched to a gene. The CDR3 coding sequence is TGTGCCAGCAGTGGACAGGGCCGAGAGGAAAAACTGTTTTTT. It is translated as CASSGQGREEKLFF.

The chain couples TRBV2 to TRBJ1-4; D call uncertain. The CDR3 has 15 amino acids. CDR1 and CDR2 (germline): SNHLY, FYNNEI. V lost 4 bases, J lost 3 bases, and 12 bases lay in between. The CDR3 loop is CASSGTGRANEKLFF. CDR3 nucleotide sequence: TGTGCCAGCAGTGGCACGGGTAGAGCTAATGAAAAACTGTTTTTT.

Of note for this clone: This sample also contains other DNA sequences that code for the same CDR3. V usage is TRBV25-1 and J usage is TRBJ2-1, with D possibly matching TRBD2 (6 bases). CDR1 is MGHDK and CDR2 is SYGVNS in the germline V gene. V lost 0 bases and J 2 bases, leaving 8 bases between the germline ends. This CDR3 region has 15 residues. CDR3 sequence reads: CASSEYGGAYNEQFF. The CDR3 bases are TGTGCCAGCAGTGAATACGGGGGAGCCTACAATGAGCAGTTCTTC.

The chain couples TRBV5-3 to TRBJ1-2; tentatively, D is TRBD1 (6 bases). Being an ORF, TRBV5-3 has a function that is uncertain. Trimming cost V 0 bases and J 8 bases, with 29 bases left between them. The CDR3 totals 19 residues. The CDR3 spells CARSLGSPPHRVTRDGYTF. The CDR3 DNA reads TGTGCCAGAAGCTTGGGATCCCCCCCCCACAGGGTTACGAGGGACGGCTACACCTTC.

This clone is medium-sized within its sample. CDR3 in DNA: TGTGCCTGGAGCTATCCGACAGGTCACACTGAAGCTTTCTTT. Protein product: CAWSYPTGHTEAFF. This sequence joins TRBV30 and TRBJ1-1; tentatively, D is TRBD1 (6 bases). Trimming removed 3 bases from V and 3 bases from J, with 14 bases in between. This CDR3 comprises 14 residues. The germline CDR1 and CDR2 sequences are GTSNPN and SVGIG (reference sequence).

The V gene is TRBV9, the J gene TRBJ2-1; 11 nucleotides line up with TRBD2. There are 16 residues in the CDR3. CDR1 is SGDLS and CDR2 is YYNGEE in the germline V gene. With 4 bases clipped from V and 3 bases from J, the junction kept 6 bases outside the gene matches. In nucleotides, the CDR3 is TGTGCCAGCAGCCAATTGGGACTAGCGGTCTACAATGAGCAGTTCTTC. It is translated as CASSQLGLAVYNEQFF.

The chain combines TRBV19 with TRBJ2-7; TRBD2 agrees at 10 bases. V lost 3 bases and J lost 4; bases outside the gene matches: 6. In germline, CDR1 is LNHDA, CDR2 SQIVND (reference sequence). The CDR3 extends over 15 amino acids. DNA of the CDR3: TGTGCCAGTAGTATTGGTCCTAGCGGGGGATACGAGCAGTACTTC. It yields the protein CASSIGPSGGYEQYF.

The CDR3 DNA reads TGCGCCAGCACGGCAAACACCGGGGAGCTGTTTTTT. Amino acids: CASTANTGELFF. The rearrangement links TRBV4-1 to TRBJ2-2; D unclear. Trimming stripped 7 bases from V and 2 bases from J, with 5 bases between. The CDR3 consists of 12 residues. Germline CDR1 is MGHRA and CDR2 is YSYEKL.

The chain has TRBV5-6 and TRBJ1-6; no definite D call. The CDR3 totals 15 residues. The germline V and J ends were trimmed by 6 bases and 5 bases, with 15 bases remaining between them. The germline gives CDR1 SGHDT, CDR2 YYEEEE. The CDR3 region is CASTLGRPNNSPLHF. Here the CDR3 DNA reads TGTGCCAGCACCCTTGGGAGACCAAATAATTCACCCCTCCACTTT.

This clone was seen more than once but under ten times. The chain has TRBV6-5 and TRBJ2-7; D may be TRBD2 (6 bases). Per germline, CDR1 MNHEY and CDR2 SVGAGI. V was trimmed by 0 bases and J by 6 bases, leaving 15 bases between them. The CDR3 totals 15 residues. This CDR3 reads CASSYSFGGSGEQYF. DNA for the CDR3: TGTGCCAGCAGTTACTCATTCGGGGGATCGGGCGAGCAGTACTTC.

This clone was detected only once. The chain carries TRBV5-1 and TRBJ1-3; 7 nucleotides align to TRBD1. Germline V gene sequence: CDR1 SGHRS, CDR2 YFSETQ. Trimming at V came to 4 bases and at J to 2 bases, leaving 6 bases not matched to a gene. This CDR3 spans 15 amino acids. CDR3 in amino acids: CASSPWDSTGNTIYF. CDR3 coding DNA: TGCGCCAGCAGCCCATGGGACAGCACTGGAAACACCATATATTTT.

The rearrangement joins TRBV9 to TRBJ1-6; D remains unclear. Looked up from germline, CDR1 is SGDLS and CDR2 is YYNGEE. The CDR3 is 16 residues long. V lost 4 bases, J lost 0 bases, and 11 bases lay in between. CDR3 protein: CASSPHEGSYNSPLHF. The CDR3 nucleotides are TGTGCCAGCAGCCCTCACGAGGGCTCCTATAATTCACCCCTCCACTTT.

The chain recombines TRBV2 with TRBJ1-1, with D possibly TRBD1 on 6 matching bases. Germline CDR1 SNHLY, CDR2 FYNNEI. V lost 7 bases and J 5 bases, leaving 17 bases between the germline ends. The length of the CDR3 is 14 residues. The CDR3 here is CASKGVGRGTEAFF. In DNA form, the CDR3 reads TGTGCCAGCAAGGGGGTGGGGCGGGGAACTGAAGCTTTCTTT.

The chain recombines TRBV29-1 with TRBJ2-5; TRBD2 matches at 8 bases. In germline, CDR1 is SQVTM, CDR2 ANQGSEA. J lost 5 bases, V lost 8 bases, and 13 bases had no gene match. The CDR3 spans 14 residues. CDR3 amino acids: CSTSPSGFGETQYF. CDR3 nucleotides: TGCAGCACGTCACCTAGCGGGTTCGGGGAGACCCAGTACTTC.

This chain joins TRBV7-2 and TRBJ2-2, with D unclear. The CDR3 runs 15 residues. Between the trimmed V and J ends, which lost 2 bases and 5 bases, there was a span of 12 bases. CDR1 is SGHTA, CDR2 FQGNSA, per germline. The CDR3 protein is CASSLYTYPTGELFF. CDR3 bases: TGTGCCAGCAGCTTATATACCTACCCAACCGGGGAGCTGTTTTTT.

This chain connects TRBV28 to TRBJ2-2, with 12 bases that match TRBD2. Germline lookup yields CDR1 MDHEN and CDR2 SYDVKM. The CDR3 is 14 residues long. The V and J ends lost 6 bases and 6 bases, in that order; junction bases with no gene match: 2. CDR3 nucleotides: TGTGCCAGCAGGACTAGCGGGAGACCCGGGGAGCTGTTTTTT. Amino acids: CASRTSGRPGELFF.

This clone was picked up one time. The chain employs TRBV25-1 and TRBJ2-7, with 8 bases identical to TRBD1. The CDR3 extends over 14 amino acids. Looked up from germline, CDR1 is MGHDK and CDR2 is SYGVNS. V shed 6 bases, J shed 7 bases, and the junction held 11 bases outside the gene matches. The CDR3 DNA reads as TGTGCCAGCAGGGCCGGGACAGGCTTGTGGGAGCAGTACTTC. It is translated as CASRAGTGLWEQYF.

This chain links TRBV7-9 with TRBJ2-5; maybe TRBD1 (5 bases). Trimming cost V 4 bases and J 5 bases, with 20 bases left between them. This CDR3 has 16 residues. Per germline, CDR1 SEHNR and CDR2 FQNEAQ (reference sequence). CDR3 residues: CASSSRASGSLETQYF. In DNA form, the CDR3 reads TGTGCCAGCAGCTCCCGGGCGTCAGGGTCCCTCGAGACCCAGTACTTC. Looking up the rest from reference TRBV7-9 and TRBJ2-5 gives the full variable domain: DTGVSQNPRHKITKRGQNVTFRCDPISEHNRLYWYRQTLGQGPEFLTYFQNEAQLEKSRLLSDRFSAERPKGSFSTLEIQRTEQGDSAMYLCASSSRASGSLETQYFGPGTRLLVL.

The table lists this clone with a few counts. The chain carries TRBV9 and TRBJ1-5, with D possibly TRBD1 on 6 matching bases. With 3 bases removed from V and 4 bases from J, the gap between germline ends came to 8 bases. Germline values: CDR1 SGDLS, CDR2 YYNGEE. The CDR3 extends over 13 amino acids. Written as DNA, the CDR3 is TGTGCCAGCAGCGCAGGGGTAAATCAGCCCCAGCATTTT. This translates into CASSAGVNQPQHF.